Following are 20 T cell receptor beta chains from one sample sequenced in a study of cytomegalovirus exposure and HLA in healthy donors (dated by TCRdb to 2017 to 2019). Libraries were built with the immunoSEQ multiplex PCR assay. The immuneACCESS repertoire file appears here via TCRdb, limited to in-frame rearrangements. These files lack a portion of the clones; in checked studies, under half of the deficit traces to unresolved V genes, and the cause of the others is not known. The sample table holds about 180,000 clones, of which about 87% were seen once. 1.4% of the sample rests with the top ten. The sample comprised PBMCs. The receptors shown here come from a woman aged 25 to 45 in good health and CMV-seronegative.

This sequence joins TRBV7-8 and TRBJ2-3, with a tentative D call TRBD2 (6 bases). V was clipped by 2 bases and J by 3 bases, with 12 bases between them. The CDR3 is 15 amino acids. CDR1 and CDR2 (germline): SGHVS, FQNEAQ. The chain's CDR3 is CASSLTGEVTDTQYF. The CDR3 region has the DNA TGTGCCAGCAGCTTAACGGGGGAGGTTACAGATACGCAGTATTTT.

The rearrangement joins TRBV2 to TRBJ1-4, with no clear D. Germline CDR1 is SNHLY and CDR2 is FYNNEI. The CDR3 contains 14 residues. V shed 8 bases and J shed 7 bases, with 17 bases lying between them. CDR3 sequence (DNA): TGTGCCAGCGGTGCGGCAGATAGGAGTGAAAAACTGTTTTTT. It specifies CASGAADRSEKLFF.

The V call is TRBV15, the J call TRBJ1-1; TRBD1 agrees at 9 bases. This CDR3 is built from 14 residues. CDR1 LNHNV and CDR2 YYDKDF come from the germline V gene (reference sequence). The trim removed 5 bases at V and 5 bases at J, leaving 6 bases unmatched. Here the CDR3 reads CATSGDRAGTEAFF. CDR3 nucleotide sequence: TGTGCCACCAGCGGGGACAGGGCGGGGACTGAAGCTTTCTTT.

The CDR3 nucleotides read TGTGCCAGCAGTACTGAAGAGACAGATACGCAGTATTTT. This sequence encodes CASSTEETDTQYF. The rearrangement links TRBV6-1 to TRBJ2-3; no firm D call. CDR3 length: 13 residues. V was pared by 5 bases and J by 3 bases, with 9 bases between. CDR1 is MNHNS, CDR2 SASEGT, per germline.

As regards this clone: It is likely a read error, because the conserved phenylalanine at the end of the CDR3 is missing. This chain links TRBV2 with TRBJ2-7, with 9 bases aligning to TRBD1. The CDR3 totals 15 residues. CDR1 and CDR2 from the germline V gene are SNHLY and FYNNEI. J lost 2 bases, V lost 6 bases, and 8 bases had no gene match. This CDR3 reads CASSLPTGGAYEQYL. Here the CDR3 DNA reads TGTGCCAGCAGCCTCCCAACAGGGGGCGCCTACGAGCAGTACCTC.

The chain carries TRBV2 and TRBJ1-3; D uncertain. CDR3 length: 17 amino acids. Germline V gene sequence: CDR1 SNHLY, CDR2 FYNNEI. V lost 1 base and J lost 0, with 13 bases in between. CDR3 DNA sequence: TGTGCCAGCAGTGAAGGGTTGATATGGAGCTCTGGAAACACCATATATTTT. Protein sequence: CASSEGLIWSSGNTIYF.

This clone was counted a few times. V is TRBV11-2 and J is TRBJ1-3; D is uncertain. This CDR3 comprises 15 residues. The germline V gene encodes CDR1 SGHAT and CDR2 FQNNGV. V dropped 1 base and J dropped 4 bases, with 11 bases sitting between them. The CDR3: CASSLVGGYGNTIYF. CDR3 DNA: TGTGCCAGCAGCTTAGTTGGAGGGTACGGAAACACCATATATTTT.

The genes are TRBV6-6 and TRBJ1-3; D possibly corresponds to TRBD1 (5 bases). Looked up from germline, CDR1 is MNHNY and CDR2 is SVGAGI (reference sequence). CDR3 length: 15 residues. Trimming left V 6 bases short and J 2 bases short, with 14 bases between. The DNA of the CDR3 is TGTGCCAGCAGCAGCTCAGGGTCGGCTGGAAACACCATATATTTT. Amino acid sequence: CASSSSGSAGNTIYF.

This chain joins TRBV30 and TRBJ1-2, with D perhaps TRBD1 (6 bases). With 4 bases removed from V and 5 bases from J, the gap between germline ends came to 17 bases. The CDR3 totals 14 residues. CDR1 is GTSNPN and CDR2 is SVGIG in the germline V gene (reference sequence). The CDR3 here is CAWIPGGRVYGYTF. In nucleotides, the CDR3 is TGTGCCTGGATCCCTGGGGGCAGGGTGTATGGCTACACCTTC. Variable domain in full (rest from reference TRBV30 and TRBJ1-2): SQTIHQWPATLVQPVGSPLSLECTVEGTSNPNLYWYRQAAGRGLQLLFYSVGIGQISSEVPQNLSASRPQDRQFILSSKKLLLSDSGFYLCAWIPGGRVYGYTFGSGTRLTVV.

The chain is built from TRBV11-2 and TRBJ2-5, with 16 nucleotides matching TRBD2. This CDR3 spans 18 amino acids. Germline V CDR1 and CDR2: SGHAT, FQNNGV. Trimming took 5 bases from V and 4 from J; bases not matched to a gene: 10. The CDR3 sequence is CASSRGTSGGEGIETQYF. CDR3 DNA sequence: TGTGCCAGCAGCCGAGGGACTAGCGGGGGGGAGGGTATAGAGACCCAGTACTTC.

This rearrangement joins TRBV5-1 to TRBJ1-1; D is possibly TRBD1 (5 bases). Trimming removed 0 bases from V and 4 bases from J, with 7 bases in between. Per germline, CDR1 SGHRS and CDR2 YFSETQ. The CDR3 totals 13 residues. DNA of the CDR3: TGCGCCAGCAGCTTGGCAGGGATCACTGAAGCTTTCTTT. It yields the protein CASSLAGITEAFF. The whole variable domain, remainder taken from reference TRBV5-1 and TRBJ1-1, is KAGVTQTPRYLIKTRGQQVTLSCSPISGHRSVSWYQQTPGQGLQFLFEYFSETQRNKGNFPGRFSGRQFSNSRSEMNVSTLELGDSALYLCASSLAGITEAFFGQGTRLTVV.

The J gene is TRBJ2-5, the V gene TRBV6-1; D is unresolved. The germline CDR1 and CDR2 sequences are MNHNS and SASEGT. V lost 4 bases and J lost 5, with 11 bases in between. The CDR3 totals 13 residues. The CDR3 spells CASSVQTRETQYF. The CDR3 coding sequence is TGTGCCAGCAGTGTCCAAACCCGGGAGACCCAGTACTTC.

This clone was seen once. V gene TRBV5-6 combines with J gene TRBJ1-6; D is perhaps TRBD1 (5 bases). V dropped 0 bases and J dropped 3 bases, with 7 bases sitting between them. Germline V CDR1 and CDR2: SGHDT, YYEEEE. CDR3 size: 15 residues. The CDR3 coding sequence is TGTGCCAGCAGCTTGGGGCAGGGCTATAATTCACCCCTCCACTTT. Translation: CASSLGQGYNSPLHF.

The chain recombines TRBV4-3 with TRBJ2-3; the match to TRBD2 covers 9 bases. CDR1 and CDR2 (germline): LGHNA, YSLEER. The CDR3 contains 18 residues. Germline trimming cut 1 base from V and 7 bases from J; bases unmatched to any gene: 15. The CDR3 region is CASSQAAGGAGSSNTQYF. The DNA for the CDR3 is TGCGCCAGCAGCCAAGCTGCGGGGGGGGCCGGAAGTTCGAATACGCAGTATTTT.

Only one count was recorded for this clone. V gene TRBV14 combines with J gene TRBJ2-1, with 8 bases matching TRBD2. There are 15 residues in the CDR3. V lost 2 bases to trimming and J lost 2 bases; unmatched junction nucleotides: 2. Germline CDR1 SGHDN, CDR2 FVKESK. The CDR3 sequence is CASSQPGLAYNEQFF. The CDR3 DNA is TGTGCCAGCAGCCAACCGGGACTAGCCTACAATGAGCAGTTCTTC.

This chain uses TRBV5-5 with TRBJ1-1; 7 nucleotides agree with TRBD1. J lost 11 bases, V lost 4 bases, and 5 bases had no gene match. The CDR3 has 11 residues. Germline CDR1 and CDR2: SGHKS and YYEKEE (reference sequence). As DNA, the CDR3 is TGTGCCAGCAGCCGGGACAGTGGGGCTTTCTTT. Encoded protein: CASSRDSGAFF.

The V call is TRBV6-1, the J call TRBJ2-7, with 10 bases identical to TRBD2. The CDR3 contains 15 residues. The trim removed 4 bases at V and 3 bases at J, leaving 6 bases unmatched. Germline V lookup: CDR1 MNHNS, CDR2 SASEGT. The DNA of the CDR3 is TGTGCCAGCAGTGCTAGGACTAGCGGAAACTACGAGCAGTACTTC. Protein product: CASSARTSGNYEQYF.

The chain has TRBV11-3 and TRBJ1-1, with D perhaps matching TRBD1 (5 bases). Per germline, CDR1 SGHNT and CDR2 YENEEA. The CDR3 runs 14 residues. Trimming pared 5 bases from V and 3 bases from J, leaving 13 bases between. The CDR3 DNA follows: TGTGCCAGCAGCCCCATTTCGGGGGACACTGAAGCTTTCTTT. This sequence encodes CASSPISGDTEAFF.

The rearrangement uses TRBV18 and TRBJ1-6; D is uncertain. Germline assignment: CDR1 KGHSH and CDR2 LQKENI. V was shortened by 2 bases and J by 8 bases, with 4 bases between the two germline ends. This CDR3 contains 12 residues. The CDR3 loop is CASSPGDSPLHF. The CDR3 DNA reads as TGTGCCAGCTCACCAGGAGATTCACCCCTCCACTTT.

The rearrangement uses TRBV19 and TRBJ1-4, with 7 bases fitting TRBD1. This CDR3 is 13 amino acids long. Germline CDR1 reads LNHDA; CDR2 reads SQIVND (reference sequence). The V and J ends lost 10 bases and 8 bases, in that order; junction bases with no gene match: 10. CDR3 sequence: CATQGGPAEKLFF. Written as DNA, the CDR3 is TGTGCCACCCAGGGGGGCCCGGCGGAAAAACTGTTTTTT.